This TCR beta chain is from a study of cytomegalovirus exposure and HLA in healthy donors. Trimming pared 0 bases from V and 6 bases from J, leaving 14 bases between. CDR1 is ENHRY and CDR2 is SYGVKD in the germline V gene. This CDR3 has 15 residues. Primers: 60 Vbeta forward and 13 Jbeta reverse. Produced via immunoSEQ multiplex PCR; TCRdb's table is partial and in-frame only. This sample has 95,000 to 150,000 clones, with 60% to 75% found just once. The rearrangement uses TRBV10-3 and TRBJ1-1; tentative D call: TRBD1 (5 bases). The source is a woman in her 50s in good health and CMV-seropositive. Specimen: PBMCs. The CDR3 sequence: CAISESRQGEAEAFF. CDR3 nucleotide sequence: TGTGCCATCAGTGAGTCGAGGCAGGGTGAAGCTGAAGCTTTCTTT.